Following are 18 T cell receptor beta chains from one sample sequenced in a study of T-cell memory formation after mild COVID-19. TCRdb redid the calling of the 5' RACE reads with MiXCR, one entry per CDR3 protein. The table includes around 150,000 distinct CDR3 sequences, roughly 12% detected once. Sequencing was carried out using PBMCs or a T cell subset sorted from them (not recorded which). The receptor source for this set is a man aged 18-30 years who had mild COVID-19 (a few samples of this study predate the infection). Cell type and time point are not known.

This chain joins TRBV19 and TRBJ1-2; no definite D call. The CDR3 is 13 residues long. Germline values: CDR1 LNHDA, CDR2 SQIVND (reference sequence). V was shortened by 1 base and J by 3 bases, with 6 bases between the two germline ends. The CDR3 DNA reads TGTGCCAGTAGTATAGTGGCGGACTATGGCTACACCTTC. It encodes CASSIVADYGYTF.

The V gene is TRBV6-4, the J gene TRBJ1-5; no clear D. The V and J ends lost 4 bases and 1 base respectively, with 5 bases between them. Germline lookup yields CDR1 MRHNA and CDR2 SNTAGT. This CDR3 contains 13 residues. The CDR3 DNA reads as TGTGCCAGCAGTGTCCAAAGCAATCAGCCCCAGCATTTT. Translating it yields CASSVQSNQPQHF.

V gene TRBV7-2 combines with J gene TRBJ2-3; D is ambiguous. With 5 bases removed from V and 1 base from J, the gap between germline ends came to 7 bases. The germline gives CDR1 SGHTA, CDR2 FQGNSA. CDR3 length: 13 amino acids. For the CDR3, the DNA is TGTGCCAGCAGCCCGCGCGGCACAGATACGCAGTATTTT. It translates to CASSPRGTDTQYF.

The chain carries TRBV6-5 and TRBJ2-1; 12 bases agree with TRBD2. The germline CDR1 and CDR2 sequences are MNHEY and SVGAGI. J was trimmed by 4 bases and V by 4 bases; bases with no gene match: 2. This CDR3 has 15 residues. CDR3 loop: CASSWTSGVYNEQFF. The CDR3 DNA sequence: TGTGCCAGCAGTTGGACTAGCGGGGTTTACAATGAGCAGTTCTTC.

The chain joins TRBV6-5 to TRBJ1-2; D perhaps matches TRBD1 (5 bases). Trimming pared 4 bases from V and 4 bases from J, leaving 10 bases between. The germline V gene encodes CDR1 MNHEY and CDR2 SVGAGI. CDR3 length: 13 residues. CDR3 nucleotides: TGTGCCAGCAGTTCACGGACAAGCTATGGCTACACCTTC. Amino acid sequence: CASSSRTSYGYTF.

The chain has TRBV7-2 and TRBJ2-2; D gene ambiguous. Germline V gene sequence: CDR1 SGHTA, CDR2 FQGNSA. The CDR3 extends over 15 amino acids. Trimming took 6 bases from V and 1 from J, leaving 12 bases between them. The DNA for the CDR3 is TGTGCCAGCAGACGGACCCTAAGGAACACCGGGGAGCTGTTTTTT. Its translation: CASRRTLRNTGELFF.

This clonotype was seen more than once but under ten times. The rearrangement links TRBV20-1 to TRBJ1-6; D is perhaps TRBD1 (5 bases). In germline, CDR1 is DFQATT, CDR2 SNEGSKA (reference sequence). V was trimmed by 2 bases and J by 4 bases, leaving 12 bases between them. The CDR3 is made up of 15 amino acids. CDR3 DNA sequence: TGCAGTGCTAGAACAGGAGACAGTTATAATTCACCCCTCCACTTT. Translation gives CSARTGDSYNSPLHF.

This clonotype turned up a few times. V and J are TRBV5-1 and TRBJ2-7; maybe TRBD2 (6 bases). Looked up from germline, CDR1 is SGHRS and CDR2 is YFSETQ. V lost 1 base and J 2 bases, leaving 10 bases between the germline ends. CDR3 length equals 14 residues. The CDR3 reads CASSLSAGPYEQYV. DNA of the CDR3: TGCGCCAGCAGCTTGTCTGCGGGGCCCTACGAGCAGTACGTC.

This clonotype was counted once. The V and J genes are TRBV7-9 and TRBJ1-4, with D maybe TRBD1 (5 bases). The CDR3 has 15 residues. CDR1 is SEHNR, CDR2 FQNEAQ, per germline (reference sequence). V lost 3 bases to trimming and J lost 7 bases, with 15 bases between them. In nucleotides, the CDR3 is TGTGCCAGCAGCTTTACCCAGGGCTCCGGTGAAAAACTGTTTTTT. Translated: CASSFTQGSGEKLFF.

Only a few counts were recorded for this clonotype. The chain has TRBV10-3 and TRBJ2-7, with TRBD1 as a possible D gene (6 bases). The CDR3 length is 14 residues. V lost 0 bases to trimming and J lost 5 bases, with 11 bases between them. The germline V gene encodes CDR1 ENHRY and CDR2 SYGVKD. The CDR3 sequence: CAISESVTGNEQYF. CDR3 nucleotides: TGTGCCATCAGTGAGTCGGTGACAGGCAACGAGCAGTACTTC.

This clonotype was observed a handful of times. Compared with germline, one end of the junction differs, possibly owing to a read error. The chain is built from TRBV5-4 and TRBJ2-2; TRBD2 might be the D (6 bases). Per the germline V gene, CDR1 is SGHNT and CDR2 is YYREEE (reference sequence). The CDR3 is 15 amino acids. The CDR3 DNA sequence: TGTGCCAGCAGCCTGCCCGGGACCCTCGGCGGGGACCTGTTTTTT. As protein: CASSLPGTLGGDLFF.

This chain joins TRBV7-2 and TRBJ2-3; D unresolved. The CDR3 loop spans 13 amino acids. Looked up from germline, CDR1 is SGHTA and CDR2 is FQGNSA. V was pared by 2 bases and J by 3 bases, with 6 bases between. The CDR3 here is CASSLRKTDTQYF. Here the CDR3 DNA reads TGTGCCAGCAGCTTACGAAAAACAGATACGCAGTATTTT.

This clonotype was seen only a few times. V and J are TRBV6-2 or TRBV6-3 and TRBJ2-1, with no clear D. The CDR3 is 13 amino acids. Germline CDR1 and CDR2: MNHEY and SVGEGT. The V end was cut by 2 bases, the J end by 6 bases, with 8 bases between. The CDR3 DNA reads TGTGCCAGCAGTTACGGGGTCGGCAATGAGCAGTTCTTC. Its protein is CASSYGVGNEQFF.

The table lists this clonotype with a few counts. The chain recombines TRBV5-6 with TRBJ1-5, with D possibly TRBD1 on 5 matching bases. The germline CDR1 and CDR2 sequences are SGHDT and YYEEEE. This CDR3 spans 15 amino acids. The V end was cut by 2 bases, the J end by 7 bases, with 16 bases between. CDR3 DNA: TGTGCCAGCAGCTTCCTTACCGGGGCCGACCAGCCCCAGCATTTT. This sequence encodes CASSFLTGADQPQHF.

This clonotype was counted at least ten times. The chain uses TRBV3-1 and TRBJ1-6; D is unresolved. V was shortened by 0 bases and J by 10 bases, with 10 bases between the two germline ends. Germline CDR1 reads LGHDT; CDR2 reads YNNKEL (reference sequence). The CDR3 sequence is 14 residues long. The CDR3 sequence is CASSQDGYPSPLHF. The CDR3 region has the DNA TGTGCCAGCAGCCAAGACGGGTATCCATCACCCCTCCACTTT.

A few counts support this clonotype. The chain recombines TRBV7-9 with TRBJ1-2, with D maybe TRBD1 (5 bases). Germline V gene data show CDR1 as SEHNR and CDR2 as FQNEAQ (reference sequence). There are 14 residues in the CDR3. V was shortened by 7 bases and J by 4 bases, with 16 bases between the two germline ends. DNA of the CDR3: TGTGCCAGCACACCCCACGGGGCAGGCTATGGCTACACCTTC. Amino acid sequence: CASTPHGAGYGYTF.

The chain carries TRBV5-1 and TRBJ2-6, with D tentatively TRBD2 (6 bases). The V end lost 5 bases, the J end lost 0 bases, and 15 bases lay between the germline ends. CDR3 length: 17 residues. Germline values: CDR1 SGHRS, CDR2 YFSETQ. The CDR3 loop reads CASRVSGLLSGANVLTF. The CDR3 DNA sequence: TGCGCCAGCAGGGTATCGGGACTTCTCTCTGGGGCCAACGTCCTGACTTTC.

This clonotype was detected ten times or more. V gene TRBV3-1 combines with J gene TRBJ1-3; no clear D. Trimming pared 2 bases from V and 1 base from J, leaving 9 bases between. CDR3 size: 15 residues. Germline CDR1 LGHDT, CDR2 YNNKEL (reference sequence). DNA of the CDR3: TGTGCCAGCAGCCAACGATCAGGTTCTGGAAACACCATATATTTT. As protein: CASSQRSGSGNTIYF.